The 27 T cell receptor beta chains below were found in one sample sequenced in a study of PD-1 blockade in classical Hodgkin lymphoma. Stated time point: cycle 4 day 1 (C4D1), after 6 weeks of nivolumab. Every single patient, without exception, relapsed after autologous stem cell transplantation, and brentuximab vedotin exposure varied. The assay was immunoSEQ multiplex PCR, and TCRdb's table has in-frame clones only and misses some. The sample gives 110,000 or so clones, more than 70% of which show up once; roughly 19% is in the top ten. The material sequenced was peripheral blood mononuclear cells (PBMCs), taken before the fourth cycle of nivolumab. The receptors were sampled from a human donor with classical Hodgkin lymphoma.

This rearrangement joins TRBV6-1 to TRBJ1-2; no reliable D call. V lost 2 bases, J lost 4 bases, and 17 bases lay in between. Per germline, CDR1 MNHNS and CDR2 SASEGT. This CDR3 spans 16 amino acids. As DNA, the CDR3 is TGTGCCAGCAGTGAATTGTCAGAGCCCCGGGGCTATGGCTACACCTTC. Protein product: CASSELSEPRGYGYTF.

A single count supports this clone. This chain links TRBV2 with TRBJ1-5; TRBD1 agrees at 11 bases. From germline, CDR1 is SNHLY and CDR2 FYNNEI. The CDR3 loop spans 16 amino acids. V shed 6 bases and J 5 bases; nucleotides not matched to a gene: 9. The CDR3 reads CASSARTGGVYQPQHF. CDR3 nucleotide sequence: TGTGCCAGCAGCGCAAGGACAGGGGGCGTATATCAGCCCCAGCATTTT.

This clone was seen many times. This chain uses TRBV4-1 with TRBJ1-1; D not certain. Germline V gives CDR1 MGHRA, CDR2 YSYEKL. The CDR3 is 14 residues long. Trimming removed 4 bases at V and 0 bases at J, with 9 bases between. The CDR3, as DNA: TGCGCCAGCAGCCTTGGCAGCATGAACACTGAAGCTTTCTTT. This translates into CASSLGSMNTEAFF.

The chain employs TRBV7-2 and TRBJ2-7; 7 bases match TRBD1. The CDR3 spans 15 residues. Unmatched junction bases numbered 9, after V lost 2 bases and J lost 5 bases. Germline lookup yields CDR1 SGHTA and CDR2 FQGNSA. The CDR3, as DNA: TGTGCCAGCAGCTTATGGGGCAGGGGGTCAGACGAGCAGTACTTC. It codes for CASSLWGRGSDEQYF.

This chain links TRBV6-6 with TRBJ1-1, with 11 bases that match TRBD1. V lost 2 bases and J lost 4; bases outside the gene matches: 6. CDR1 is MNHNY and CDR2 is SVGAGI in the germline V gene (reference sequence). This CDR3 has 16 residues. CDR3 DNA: TGTGCCAGCAGTTACCTGGGGACAGGGGGAAGCACTGAAGCTTTCTTT. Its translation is CASSYLGTGGSTEAFF.

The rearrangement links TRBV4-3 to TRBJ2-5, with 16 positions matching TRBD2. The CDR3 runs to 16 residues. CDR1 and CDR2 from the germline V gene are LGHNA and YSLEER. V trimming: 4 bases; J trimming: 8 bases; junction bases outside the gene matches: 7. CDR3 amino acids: CASSRGLAGGRGTQYF. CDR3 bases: TGCGCCAGCAGCCGGGGACTAGCGGGAGGGCGAGGAACCCAGTACTTC.

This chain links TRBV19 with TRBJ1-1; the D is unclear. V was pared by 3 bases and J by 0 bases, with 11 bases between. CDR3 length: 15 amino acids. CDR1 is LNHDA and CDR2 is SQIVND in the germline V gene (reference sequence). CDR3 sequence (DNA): TGTGCCAGTAGTATGGGTCCAGGAGTGAACACTGAAGCTTTCTTT. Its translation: CASSMGPGVNTEAFF.

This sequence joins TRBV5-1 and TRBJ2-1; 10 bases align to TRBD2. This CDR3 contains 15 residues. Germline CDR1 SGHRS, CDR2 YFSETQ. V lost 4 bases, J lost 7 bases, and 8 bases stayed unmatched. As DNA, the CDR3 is TGCGCCAGCAGCCCAGGACTAGCGGAAGGGAATGAGCAGTTCTTC. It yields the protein CASSPGLAEGNEQFF.

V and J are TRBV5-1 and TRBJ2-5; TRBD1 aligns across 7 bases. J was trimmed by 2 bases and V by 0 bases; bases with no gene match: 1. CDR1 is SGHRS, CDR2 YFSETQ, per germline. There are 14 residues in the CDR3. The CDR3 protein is CASSLEGQQETQYF. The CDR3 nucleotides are TGCGCCAGCAGCTTGGAGGGACAGCAAGAGACCCAGTACTTC.

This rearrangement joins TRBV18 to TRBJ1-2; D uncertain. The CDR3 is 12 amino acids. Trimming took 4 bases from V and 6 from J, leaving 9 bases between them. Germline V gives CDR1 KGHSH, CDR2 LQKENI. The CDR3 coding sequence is TGTGCCAGCTCACTCCACGGGGATGGCTACACCTTC. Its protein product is CASSLHGDGYTF.

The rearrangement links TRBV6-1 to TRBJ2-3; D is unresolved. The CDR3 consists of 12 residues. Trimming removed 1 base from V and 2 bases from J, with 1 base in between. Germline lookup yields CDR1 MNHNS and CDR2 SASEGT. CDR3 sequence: CASSEVTDTQYF. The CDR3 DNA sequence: TGTGCCAGCAGTGAAGTCACAGATACGCAGTATTTT.

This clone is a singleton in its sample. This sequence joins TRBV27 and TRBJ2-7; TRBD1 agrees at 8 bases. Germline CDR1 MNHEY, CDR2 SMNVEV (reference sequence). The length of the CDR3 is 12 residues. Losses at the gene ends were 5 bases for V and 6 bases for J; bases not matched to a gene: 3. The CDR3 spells CASSLTGGEQYF. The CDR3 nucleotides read TGTGCCAGCAGTCTAACAGGGGGCGAGCAGTACTTC.

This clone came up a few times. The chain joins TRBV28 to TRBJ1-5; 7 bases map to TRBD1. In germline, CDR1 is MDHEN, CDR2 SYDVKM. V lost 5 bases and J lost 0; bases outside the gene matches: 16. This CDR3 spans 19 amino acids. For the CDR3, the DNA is TGTGCCAGCAGTCTTAACCGGGACAGTCTCTCTTATAGCAATCAGCCCCAGCATTTT. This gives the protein CASSLNRDSLSYSNQPQHF.

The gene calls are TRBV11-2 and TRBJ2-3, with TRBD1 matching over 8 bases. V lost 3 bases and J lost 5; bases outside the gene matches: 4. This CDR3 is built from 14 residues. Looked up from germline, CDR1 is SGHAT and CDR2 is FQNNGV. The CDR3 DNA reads TGTGCCAGCAGCTTGGGACAGGAGGGAGATACGCAGTATTTT. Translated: CASSLGQEGDTQYF.

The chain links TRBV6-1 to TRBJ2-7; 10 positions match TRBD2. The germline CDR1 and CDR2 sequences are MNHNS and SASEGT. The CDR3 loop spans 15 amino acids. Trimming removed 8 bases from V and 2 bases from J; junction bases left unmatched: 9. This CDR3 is CASCPSGRVTYEQYF. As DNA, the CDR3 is TGTGCCAGCTGCCCGAGCGGGAGGGTAACCTACGAGCAGTACTTC.

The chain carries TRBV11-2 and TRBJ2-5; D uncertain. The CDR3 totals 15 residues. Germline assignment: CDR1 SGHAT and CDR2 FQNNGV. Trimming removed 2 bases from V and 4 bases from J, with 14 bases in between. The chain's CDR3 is CASSLSPQVGETQYF. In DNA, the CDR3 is TGTGCCAGCAGCTTATCCCCCCAAGTAGGAGAGACCCAGTACTTC.

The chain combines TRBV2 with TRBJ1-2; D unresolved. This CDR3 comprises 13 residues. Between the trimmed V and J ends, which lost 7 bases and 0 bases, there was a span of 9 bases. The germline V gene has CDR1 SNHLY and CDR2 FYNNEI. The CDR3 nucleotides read TGTGCCAGCACGACAAATACTAACTATGGCTACACCTTC. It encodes CASTTNTNYGYTF.

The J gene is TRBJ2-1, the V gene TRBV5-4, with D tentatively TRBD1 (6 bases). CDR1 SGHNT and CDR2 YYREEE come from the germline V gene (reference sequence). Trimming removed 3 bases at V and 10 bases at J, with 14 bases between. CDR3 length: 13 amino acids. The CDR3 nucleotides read TGTGCCAGCAGCTCAACAGGGTTTCAGGAGCAGTTCTTC. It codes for CASSSTGFQEQFF.

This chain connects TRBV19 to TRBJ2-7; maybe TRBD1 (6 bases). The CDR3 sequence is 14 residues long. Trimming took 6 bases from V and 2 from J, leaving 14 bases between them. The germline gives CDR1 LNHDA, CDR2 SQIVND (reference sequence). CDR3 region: CASRRQATAYEQYF. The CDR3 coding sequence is TGTGCCAGTAGGCGACAGGCTACAGCCTACGAGCAGTACTTC.

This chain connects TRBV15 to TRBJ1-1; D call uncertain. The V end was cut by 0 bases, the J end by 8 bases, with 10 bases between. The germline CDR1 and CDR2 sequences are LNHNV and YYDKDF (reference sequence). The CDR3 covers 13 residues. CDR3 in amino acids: CATSRDWGTEAFF. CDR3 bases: TGTGCCACCAGCAGAGATTGGGGTACGGAAGCTTTCTTT.

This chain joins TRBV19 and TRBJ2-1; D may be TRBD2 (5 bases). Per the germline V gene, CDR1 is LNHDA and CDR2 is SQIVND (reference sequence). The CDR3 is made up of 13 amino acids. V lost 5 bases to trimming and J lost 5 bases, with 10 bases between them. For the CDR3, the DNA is TGTGCCAGTAGTGCCGAGGGTGACAATGAGCAGTTCTTC. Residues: CASSAEGDNEQFF.

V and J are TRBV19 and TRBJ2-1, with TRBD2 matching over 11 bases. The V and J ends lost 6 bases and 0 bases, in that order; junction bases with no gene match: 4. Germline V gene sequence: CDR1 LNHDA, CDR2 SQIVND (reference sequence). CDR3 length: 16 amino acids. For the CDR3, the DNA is TGTGCCAGTAGGCCGACTAGCGGGGTCTCCTACAATGAGCAGTTCTTC. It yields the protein CASRPTSGVSYNEQFF.

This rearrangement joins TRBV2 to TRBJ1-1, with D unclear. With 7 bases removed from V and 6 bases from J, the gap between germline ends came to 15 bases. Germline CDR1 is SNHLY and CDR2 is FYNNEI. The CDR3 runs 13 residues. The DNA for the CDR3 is TGTGCCAGCATCAACCCCGGGGTTGCTGAAGCTTTCTTT. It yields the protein CASINPGVAEAFF.

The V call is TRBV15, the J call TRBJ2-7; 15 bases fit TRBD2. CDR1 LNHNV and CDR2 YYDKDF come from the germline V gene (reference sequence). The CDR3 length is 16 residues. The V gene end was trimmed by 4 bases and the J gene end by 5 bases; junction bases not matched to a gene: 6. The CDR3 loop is CATSTRTSGRAHEQYF. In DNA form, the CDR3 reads TGTGCCACCAGCACAAGGACTAGCGGGAGGGCCCACGAGCAGTACTTC. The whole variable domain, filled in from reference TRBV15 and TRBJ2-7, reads DAMVIQNPRYQVTQFGKPVTLSCSQTLNHNVMYWYQQKSSQAPKLLFHYYDKDFNNEADTPDNFQSRRPNTSFCFLDIRSPGLGDTAMYLCATSTRTSGRAHEQYFGPGTRLTVT.

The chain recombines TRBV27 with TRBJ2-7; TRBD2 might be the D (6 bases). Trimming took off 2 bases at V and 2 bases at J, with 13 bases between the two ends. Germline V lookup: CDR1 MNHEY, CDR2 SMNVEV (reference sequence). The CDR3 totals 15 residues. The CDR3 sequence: CASSLGGLRPYEQYF. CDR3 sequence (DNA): TGTGCCAGCAGTTTAGGGGGACTCCGCCCCTACGAGCAGTACTTC.

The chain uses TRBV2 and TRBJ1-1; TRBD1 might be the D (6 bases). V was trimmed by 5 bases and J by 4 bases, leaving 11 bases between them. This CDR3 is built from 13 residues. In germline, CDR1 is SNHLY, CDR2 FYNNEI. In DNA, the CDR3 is TGTGCCAGCAGTAAACAGGGTGGCACTGAAGCTTTCTTT. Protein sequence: CASSKQGGTEAFF.

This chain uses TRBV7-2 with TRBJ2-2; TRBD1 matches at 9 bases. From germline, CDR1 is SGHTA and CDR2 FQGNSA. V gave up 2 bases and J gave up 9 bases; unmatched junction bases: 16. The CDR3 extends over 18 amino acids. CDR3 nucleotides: TGTGCCAGCAGCTTACGGATGGACAGGGGCTATATCCACCGGGAGCTGTTTTTT. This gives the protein CASSLRMDRGYIHRELFF.